Included here is one T cell receptor (beta chain) sequence, with context. The data originate from a study of OX40 agonist ivuxolimab in advanced cancers. Profiling relied on immunoSEQ multiplex PCR, and the TCRdb table lists in-frame clones only, not all of them. The top ten clones hold roughly 0.8% of a sample with approximately 110,000 clones, 92% of them seen once. The V gene's germline CDR1 is SQVTM and CDR2 ANQGSEA. Trimming left V 6 bases short and J 2 bases short, with 10 bases between. The length of the CDR3 is 12 residues. The sequencing used CD4+ or CD8+ T cells sorted from blood, collected in a trial of the OX40 agonist ivuxolimab. The rearrangement joins TRBV29-1 to TRBJ2-5; no clear D. The sequence derives from an adult with an advanced solid tumor such as melanoma, head and neck, liver or kidney cancer. CDR3 coding DNA: TGCAGCGTGGTAGATTTGCAAGAGACCCAGTACTTC. This codes for CSVVDLQETQYF.